This T cell receptor (beta chain) was found in a study of blood T cells in healthy people across ages. A second PCR, run for about 6 to 12 cycles, used a sample-barcoded 5' primer plus a J-beta primer mix. A template-switch adaptor with 12 random nucleotides tagged each cDNA molecule. One entry per CDR3 protein results from TCRdb running MiXCR on the 5' RACE reads. The sample records some 800,000 distinct CDR3 sequences, about 25% being singletons. Separately, the same data were catalogued under a study of T cells of mothers and their children.

The clonotype was recovered from a boy younger than 18 in good health. Material for sequencing was blood.

The CDR3 here is CASSSLPSRGPSYEQYF. For the CDR3, the DNA is TGTGCCAGCAGCTCCTTACCCAGCAGGGGACCCTCCTACGAGCAGTACTTC. This chain connects TRBV7-9 to TRBJ2-7, with D perhaps TRBD1 (6 bases). Deletions cut 4 bases from V and 0 bases from J, with 19 bases between. CDR3 length: 17 residues. From germline, CDR1 is SEHNR and CDR2 FQNEAQ (reference sequence).